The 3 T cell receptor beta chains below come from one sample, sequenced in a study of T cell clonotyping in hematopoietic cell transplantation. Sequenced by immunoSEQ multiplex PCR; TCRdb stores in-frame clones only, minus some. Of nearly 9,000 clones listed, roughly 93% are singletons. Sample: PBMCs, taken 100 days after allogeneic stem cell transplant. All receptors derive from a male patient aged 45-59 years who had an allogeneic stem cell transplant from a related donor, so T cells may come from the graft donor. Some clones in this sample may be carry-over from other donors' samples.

CDR3 DNA: TGTGCCAGCAGCCTTATTGGGAGGGGAAATGAGCAGTTCTTC. Residues: CASSLIGRGNEQFF. The chain uses TRBV27 and TRBJ2-1; 7 nucleotides agree with TRBD2. The CDR3 contains 14 residues. The J segment lost 7 bases and the V segment lost 6 bases, leaving 9 bases of the junction unmatched. In germline, CDR1 is MNHEY, CDR2 SMNVEV (reference sequence).

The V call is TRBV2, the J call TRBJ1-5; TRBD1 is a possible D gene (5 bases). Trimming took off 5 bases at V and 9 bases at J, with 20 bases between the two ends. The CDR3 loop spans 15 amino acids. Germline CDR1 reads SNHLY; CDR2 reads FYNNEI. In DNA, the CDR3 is TGTGCCAGCAGTCAATCGGGGACTGCCGCAGGGCCCCAGCATTTT. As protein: CASSQSGTAAGPQHF.

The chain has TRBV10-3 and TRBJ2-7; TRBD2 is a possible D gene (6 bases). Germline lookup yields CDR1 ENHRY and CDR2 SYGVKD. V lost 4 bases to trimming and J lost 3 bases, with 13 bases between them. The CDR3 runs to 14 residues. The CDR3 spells CAISGDFGNYEQYF. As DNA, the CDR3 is TGTGCCATCAGTGGGGACTTCGGCAACTACGAGCAGTACTTC.